The sequence of this T cell receptor (beta chain) was determined in a study of monozygotic twins with inflammatory bowel disease. Comments on this clonotype: The antigen remains unidentified.

There were eight separate reactions per sample in which cDNA was made. TCRdb reprocessed the 5' RACE reads, keeping one entry per CDR3 protein, no DNA. The sample has about 380,000 distinct CDR3 sequences. CDR1 and CDR2 from the germline V gene are SGDLS and YYNGEE. The CDR3 has 14 residues. The study, taken as a whole, reports: Using the inverse Simpson index, IBD patients had lower TCRbeta diversity than healthy co-twins. Backing was not found for a single strong signal or clonotype associated with IBD.

This chain connects TRBV9 to TRBJ2-5; the TCRdb D gene call, TRBD1, has no DNA to confirm it. Input material: blood. The source of this sequence is a human donor with ulcerative colitis or Crohn's disease, or a healthy co-twin of an affected twin (not recorded which). This CDR3 reads CASSGMDTRGTQYF.